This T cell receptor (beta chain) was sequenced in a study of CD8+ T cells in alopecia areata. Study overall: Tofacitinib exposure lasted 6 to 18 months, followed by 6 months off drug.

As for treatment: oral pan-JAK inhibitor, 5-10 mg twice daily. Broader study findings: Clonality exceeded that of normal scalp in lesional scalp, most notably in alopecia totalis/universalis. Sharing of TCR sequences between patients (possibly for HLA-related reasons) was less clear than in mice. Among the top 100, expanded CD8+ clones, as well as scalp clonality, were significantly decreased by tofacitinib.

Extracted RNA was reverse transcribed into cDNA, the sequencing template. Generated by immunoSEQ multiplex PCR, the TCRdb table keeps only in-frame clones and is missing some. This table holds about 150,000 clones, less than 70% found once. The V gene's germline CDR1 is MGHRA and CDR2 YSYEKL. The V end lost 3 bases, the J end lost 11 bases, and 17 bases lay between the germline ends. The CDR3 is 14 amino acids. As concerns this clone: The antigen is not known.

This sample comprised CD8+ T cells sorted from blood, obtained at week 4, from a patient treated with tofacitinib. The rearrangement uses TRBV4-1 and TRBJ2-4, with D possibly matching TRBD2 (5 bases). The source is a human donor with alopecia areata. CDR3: CASSQLAGNYVQYF. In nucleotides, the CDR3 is TGCGCCAGCAGCCAGTTGGCCGGGAACTATGTTCAGTACTTC.